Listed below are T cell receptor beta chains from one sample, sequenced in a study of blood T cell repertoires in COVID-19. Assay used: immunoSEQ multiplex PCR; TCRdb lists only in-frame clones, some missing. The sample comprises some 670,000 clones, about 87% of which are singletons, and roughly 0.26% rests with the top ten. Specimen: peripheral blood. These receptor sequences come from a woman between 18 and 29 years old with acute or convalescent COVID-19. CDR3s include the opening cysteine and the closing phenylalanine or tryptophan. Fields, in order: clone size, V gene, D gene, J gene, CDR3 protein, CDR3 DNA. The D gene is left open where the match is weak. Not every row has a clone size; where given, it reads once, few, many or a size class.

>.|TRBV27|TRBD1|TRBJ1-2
CASSSPGVGGHGYTF
TGTGCCAGCAGTTCCCCCGGTGTAGGGGGCCATGGCTACACCTTC
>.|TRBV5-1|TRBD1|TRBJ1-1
CASSPPTGGSTEAFF
TGCGCCAGCAGCCCTCCGACAGGGGGAAGTACTGAAGCTTTCTTT
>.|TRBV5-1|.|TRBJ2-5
CASTIQGPEAQYF
TGCGCCAGCACCATACAGGGACCTGAGGCCCAGTACTTC
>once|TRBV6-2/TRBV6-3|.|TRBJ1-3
CASSRGGSTIYF
TGTGCCAGCAGCCGCGGCGGGAGCACCATATATTTT
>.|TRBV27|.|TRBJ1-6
CASSAFGVTANSPLHF
TGTGCCAGCAGCGCTTTTGGAGTAACTGCAAATTCACCCCTCCACTTT
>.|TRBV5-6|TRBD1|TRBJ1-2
CASGRQGFNYGYTF
TGTGCCAGCGGACGACAGGGGTTTAACTATGGCTACACCTTC
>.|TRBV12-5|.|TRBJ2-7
CASGLAGVREQYF
TGTGCTAGTGGTTTGGCAGGGGTTCGGGAGCAGTACTTC
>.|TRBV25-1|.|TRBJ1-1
CASSELGEGMNTEAFF
TGTGCCAGCAGTGAACTAGGGGAGGGGATGAACACTGAAGCTTTCTTT
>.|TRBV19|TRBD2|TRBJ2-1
CASSREDEQFF
TGTGCCAGTTCCCGGGAGGATGAGCAGTTCTTC
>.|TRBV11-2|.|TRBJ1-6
CASSLNRRSSPLHF
TGTGCCAGCAGCTTGAACAGGCGAAGTTCACCCCTCCACTTT
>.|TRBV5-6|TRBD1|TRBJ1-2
CASSPIPQGGYGYTF
TGTGCCAGCAGCCCGATACCACAGGGGGGTTATGGCTACACCTTC
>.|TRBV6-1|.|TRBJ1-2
CASSEQAMITYGYTF
TGTGCCAGCAGTGAACAGGCGATGATCACTTATGGCTACACCTTC
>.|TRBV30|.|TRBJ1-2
CAWSVSVISGYTF
TGTGCCTGGAGTGTGTCCGTAATCAGTGGCTACACCTTC
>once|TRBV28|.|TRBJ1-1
CASRVGSSLAEAFF
TGTGCCAGCAGGGTGGGGAGCAGCCTGGCAGAAGCTTTCTTT
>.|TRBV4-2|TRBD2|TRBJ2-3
CASSQDFSGGADTQYF
TGTGCCAGCAGCCAAGATTTTAGCGGGGGGGCAGATACGCAGTATTTT
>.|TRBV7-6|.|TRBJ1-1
CASSSTGFPEAFF
TGTGCCAGCAGTTCTACAGGGTTCCCTGAAGCTTTCTTT
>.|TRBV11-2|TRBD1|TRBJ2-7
CASRSTGGTYEQYF
TGTGCCAGCAGATCGACAGGGGGCACCTACGAGCAGTACTTC
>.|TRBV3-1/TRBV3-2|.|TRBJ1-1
CASSQDWAEPEAFF
TGTGCCAGCAGCCAAGATTGGGCAGAGCCTGAAGCTTTCTTT